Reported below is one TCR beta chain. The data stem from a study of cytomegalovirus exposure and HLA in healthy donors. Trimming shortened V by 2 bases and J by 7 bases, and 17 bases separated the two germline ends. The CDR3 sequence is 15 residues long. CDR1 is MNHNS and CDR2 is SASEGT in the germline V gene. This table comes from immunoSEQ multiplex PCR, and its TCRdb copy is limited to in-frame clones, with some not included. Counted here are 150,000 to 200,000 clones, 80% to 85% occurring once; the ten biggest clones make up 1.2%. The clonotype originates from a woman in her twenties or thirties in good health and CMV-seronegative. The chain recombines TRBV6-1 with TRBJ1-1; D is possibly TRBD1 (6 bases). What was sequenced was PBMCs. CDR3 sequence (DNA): TGTGCCAGCAGTGAATCGTGGGGGACAAAGAGTGAAGCTTTCTTT. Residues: CASSESWGTKSEAFF.